This T cell receptor (beta chain) was observed in a study of human T cells and chemical hapten exposure. Regarding the study as a whole: The immune response of these alopecia patients might not match healthy individuals'. Following DPC sensitization, TCRs present above 1 in 1000 frequency showed no change.

This CDR3 is built from 15 residues. CDR1 and CDR2 from the germline V gene are SGHTA and FQGNSA. The V end was cut by 5 bases, the J end by 1 base, with 9 bases between. Time point: pre-sensitization, week 0. Indicated treatment: therapeutic diphenylcyclopropenone sensitization with weekly scalp DPC. Non-pregnant alopecia patients aged 18 to 70, suitable for DPC therapy. MiXCR was run by TCRdb on the RACE reads, yielding one entry per CDR3 protein. The table shows some 330,000 distinct CDR3 sequences, with around 5.5% occurring only once. In this sample, this clonotype turned up many times. As yet, its antigen is unknown.

V is TRBV7-2 and J is TRBJ1-6; D remains ambiguous. Sequences were derived from whole blood, sampled in connection with sensitization to the hapten diphenylcyclopropenone (DPC). The TCR sequence derives from a woman younger than 35 with alopecia areata. Some clones in this sample may be carry-over from other donors' samples. Written as DNA, the CDR3 is TGTGCCAGCAGCCCTTTTAAGTCCTATAATTCACCCCTCCACTTT. Translated, it gives CASSPFKSYNSPLHF.